Listed below are T cell receptor beta chains from one sample, sequenced in a study of T cells in Graves' hyperthyroidism and ophthalmopathy. One entry per CDR3 protein results from TCRdb running MiXCR on the multiplex PCR reads. The table includes fewer than 400,000 distinct CDR3 sequences, about 15% detected once. Specimen: blood. The receptors here all came from a man aged 30 to 45 with Graves' hyperthyroidism. The CDR3 runs from the conserved cysteine through the conserved F or W. The D gene is left open where the match is weak. Expanded clones get a size class; other rows say once, few or many, or leave the size out.

cdr3_aa cdr3_nt j_call clone_size v_call d_call
CSASRGTSGNEQFF TGCAGTGCTAGCCGCGGGACTAGCGGAAATGAGCAGTTCTTC TRBJ2-1 few TRBV20-1 TRBD2
CASSPPGSQETQYF TGTGCCAGCAGCCCTCCCGGTTCACAGGAGACCCAGTACTTC TRBJ2-5 few TRBV28 .
CASSVRLAAYNEQFF TGTGCCAGCAGTGTGCGGCTAGCGGCCTACAATGAGCAGTTCTTC TRBJ2-1 many TRBV2 TRBD2
CSAESFQDRGQETQYF TGCAGTGCTGAGTCGTTTCAGGACAGGGGGCAAGAGACCCAGTACTTC TRBJ2-5 . TRBV20-1 TRBD1
CASSSDLNQPQHF TGTGCCAGCAGCTCCGACCTCAATCAGCCCCAGCATTTT TRBJ1-5 few TRBV7-2 .
CASSPQGTIGTEAFF TGTGCCAGCAGTCCGCAAGGGACAATCGGGACTGAAGCTTTCTTT TRBJ1-1 many TRBV12-3/TRBV12-4 .
CASSLFIGTSGYNEQFF TGCGCCAGCAGCTTGTTCATCGGGACTAGCGGTTATAATGAGCAGTTCTTC TRBJ2-1 many TRBV5-1 TRBD2
CASSSWDSRSQAFF TGCGCCAGCAGCTCATGGGACAGCCGATCACAAGCTTTCTTT TRBJ1-1 . TRBV5-1 TRBD1
CASSAGPGEAFF TGTGCCAGCTCTGCGGGGCCTGGGGAAGCTTTCTTT TRBJ1-1 many TRBV2 .
CATPLGRVREQYF TGTGCCACGCCTCTGGGGCGAGTTCGCGAGCAGTACTTC TRBJ2-7 . TRBV19 .
CASRERASYEQYF TGTGCCAGCAGGGAGAGGGCTTCCTACGAGCAGTACTTC TRBJ2-7 . TRBV28 .
CAWSTASGYTF TGTGCCTGGAGTACAGCCTCCGGCTACACCTTC TRBJ1-2 many TRBV30 .
CATSRVQNEQFF TGTGCCACCAGCAGAGTCCAGAATGAGCAGTTCTTC TRBJ2-1 few TRBV15 .
CSVGLPGGEQFF TGCAGCGTTGGACTACCAGGGGGTGAGCAGTTCTTC TRBJ2-1 . TRBV29-1 TRBD1
CATSRGIATSGEPYEQYF TGTGCCACCAGCAGAGGGATCGCGACTAGCGGGGAACCGTACGAGCAGTACTTC TRBJ2-7 many TRBV15 TRBD2
CASSSQSGRNEQFF TGTGCCAGCAGTTCTCAGAGCGGGAGGAATGAGCAGTTCTTC TRBJ2-1 many TRBV27 TRBD2
CASSPPGFPKSSYEQYF TGTGCCAGCAGCCCCCCCGGCTTTCCAAAGAGCTCCTACGAGCAGTACTTC TRBJ2-7 many TRBV6-1 .
CASSPTTVLGTEAFF TGTGCCAGCTCACCTACGACAGTATTGGGAACTGAAGCTTTCTTT TRBJ1-1 many TRBV18 .
CASRPRTGGRNEQFF TGTGCCAGCAGACCAAGGACAGGGGGCAGGAATGAGCAGTTCTTC TRBJ2-1 many TRBV11-2 TRBD1
CASSLGTVGANVLTF TGCGCCAGCAGCCTTGGGACAGTTGGCGCCAACGTCCTGACTTTC TRBJ2-6 . TRBV5-1 TRBD1
CASSYTAEVGDFHF TGTGCCAGCAGTTATACGGCTGAAGTCGGGGATTTTCACTTC TRBJ2-5 . TRBV12-3/TRBV12-4 .
CASSMSASGAAYEQYF TGTGCCAGTAGTATGTCGGCTAGCGGGGCCGCCTACGAGCAGTACTTC TRBJ2-7 few TRBV19 TRBD2
CASSSQGTGELFF TGTGCCAGCAGCTCACAGGGAACCGGGGAGCTGTTTTTT TRBJ2-2 . TRBV7-3 .
CASSHRTLPRKSNEQFF TGTGCCAGCAGCCATAGAACTCTTCCAAGAAAGAGCAATGAGCAGTTCTTC TRBJ2-1 . TRBV14 .
CASSLVGTSGTVADTQYF TGTGCCAGCAGCTTAGTTGGGACTAGCGGGACCGTTGCAGATACGCAGTATTTT TRBJ2-3 . TRBV7-3 TRBD2
CASSPRQDLSGNTIYF TGTGCCAGCTCACCTAGACAGGACCTCTCTGGAAACACCATATATTTT TRBJ1-3 few TRBV18 .
CASRSGGYQPQHF TGTGCCAGCAGATCAGGGGGCTATCAGCCCCAGCATTTT TRBJ1-5 many TRBV28 TRBD1
CSVGGTRGNYGYTF TGCAGCGTTGGTGGGACCCGGGGTAACTATGGCTACACCTTC TRBJ1-2 . TRBV29-1 .
CASSGVGGTEAFF TGCGCCAGCAGCGGGGTAGGGGGCACTGAAGCTTTCTTT TRBJ1-1 . TRBV5-1 .
CASSGGVTDTQYF TGCGCCAGCTCTGGGGGCGTCACAGATACGCAGTATTTT TRBJ2-3 many TRBV4-1 .
CSAGNQVIPYEQYF TGCAGTGCTGGGAACCAGGTTATACCCTACGAGCAGTACTTC TRBJ2-7 few TRBV20-1 .
CASSPQGNPTYEQYF TGTGCCAGCAGCCCACAGGGGAATCCTACCTACGAGCAGTACTTC TRBJ2-7 many TRBV12-3/TRBV12-4 TRBD1
CASSLATATRGTGELFF TGCGCCAGCAGCTTGGCCACCGCGACTAGAGGCACCGGGGAGCTGTTTTTT TRBJ2-2 many TRBV5-1 .
CASSQRWLANSYNEQFF TGTGCCAGCAGCCAGAGGTGGCTAGCGAACTCCTACAATGAGCAGTTCTTC TRBJ2-1 many TRBV3-1 .
CSASRDREGEQYF TGCAGTGCTTCCCGGGACAGGGAGGGCGAGCAGTACTTC TRBJ2-7 . TRBV20-1 TRBD1
CASSSPYGGGIAFF TGTGCCAGCAGCTCCCCCTATGGGGGTGGAATAGCTTTCTTT TRBJ1-1 few TRBV7-9 .
CASRSAGASHGYTF TGTGCCAGTAGATCGGCAGGGGCATCGCATGGCTACACCTTC TRBJ1-2 few TRBV19 .
CASSPYLGGTGELFF TGTGCCAGCAGCCCATATTTGGGCGGCACCGGGGAGCTGTTTTTT TRBJ2-2 many TRBV11-2 .
CASSPSRTTYEQYF TGTGCCAGCAGCCCGAGTAGGACTACGTACGAGCAGTACTTC TRBJ2-7 . TRBV9 .
CASSPERDSYNEQFF TGTGCCAGCAGTCCCGAACGGGACTCCTACAATGAGCAGTTCTTC TRBJ2-1 few TRBV12-3/TRBV12-4 .